The rows below give T cell receptor beta chains drawn from one sample of a study of blood T cell repertoires in COVID-19. Only in-frame clones appear in the TCRdb table, and some are missing; sequencing was by immunoSEQ multiplex PCR. The sample consists of some 530,000 clones, 80% to 90% of them appearing once. The specimen sequenced was peripheral blood. The receptors were sampled from a human donor in a cohort sampled during active COVID-19. Both conserved end residues are trimmed from each CDR3.

TRBV4-1	TRBJ2-5	ASSPGQGGQETQY
TRBV18	TRBJ2-2	ASSLRQAEGTGELF
TRBV5-6	TRBJ2-3	ASSLEFGHTQY
TRBV7-9	TRBJ1-4	ASSFHGVREKLF
TRBV19	TRBJ1-4	ASRRTGGNEKLF
TRBV5-4	TRBJ1-2	ASSLAGSSIYGYT
TRBV24-1	TRBJ2-1	ATSDLSGSLYNEQF
TRBV7-2	TRBJ2-7	ASSSSPGQAWEQY
TRBV3-1/TRBV3-2	TRBJ2-6	ASSQVAGGPGANVLT
TRBV11-2	TRBJ1-2	ASSLVQGIDGYT